The present entry profiles one TCR beta chain with its context. Clones were sequenced by immunoSEQ multiplex PCR, and TCRdb holds only the in-frame ones, with some missing. The sample holds 50,000 to 70,000 clones, around 90% seen once. Deletions cut 9 bases from V and 5 bases from J, with 14 bases between. The germline V gene has CDR1 SNHLY and CDR2 FYNNEI. The CDR3 has 13 amino acids. The data were taken from a study of blood T cell repertoires in COVID-19. About the study: The origin of the acute and convalescent COVID-19 samples was the United States, Italy and Spain. PBMCs, B-cell-depleted T cells, or T cells provided the cDNA or gDNA that made up the material.

The receptor was derived from an elderly woman with active COVID-19. This rearrangement joins TRBV2 to TRBJ1-5; D may be TRBD1 (6 bases). Input material: peripheral blood. The CDR3 sequence is CASSRGSHQPQHF. The DNA for the CDR3 is TGTGCCAGTTCGAGGGGGTCCCATCAGCCCCAGCATTTT.